The T cell receptor beta chain under discussion was sequenced for a study of T cell responses to AZD1222 COVID-19 vaccine (dated by TCRdb to 2020 to 2022). Looking at the study overall: Because spike-specific TCR depth and breadth did not differ between the two schedules, AZD1222 recipients who got a second dose at roughly 4 weeks were pooled with those who got a second dose at roughly 12 weeks. Trial participants were enrolled by age into 18-55, 56-69 and 70-plus year subgroups, with approximately 160, 26 and 62 TCR-sequenced participants respectively. A total of around 240 trial participants underwent TCR sequencing, of whom about 210 received two doses of AZD1222 and approximately 25 received two doses of the MenACWY control vaccine. Findings and caveats that apply to the study as a whole: Reportedly, close to half of the unique spike-specific TCRs recognized epitopes lying outside the regions that are mutated in the B.1.351 and B.1.1.7 variants. No day 14 peak-response samples were available, so repertoires were characterized only after the peak T cell response. The 56-69-year group was small, and its depth increase did not reach significance, likely because of low power. Vaccine-associated CD4 TCRs spanned the whole spike protein, with dominant responses in regions 160-218 and 743-854. Most participants were white British and females outnumbered males, and the authors suggested that clonal diversity may have been underestimated. Conclusions about previously exposed vaccinees were limited because only 5 or 6 AZD1222 recipients were SARS-CoV-2 seropositive at baseline. After two AZD1222 doses, both the breadth and the depth of spike-specific TCRs were significantly higher than at day 0 and than in MenACWY recipients.

Turning to this clone: It has no known antigen specificity. Base qualities are not at hand, and no much larger clone is one base apart.

In the paper's terms, the time point label means: baseline before first vaccination. Samples from vaccinated people were obtained from the UK trials COV001 and COV002, which included a single-blind randomized controlled phase 2/3 trial of AZD1222 (ChAdOx1 nCoV-19) in healthy adults. Trial participant PBMC samples were collected at day 0 and day 28 after the second dose for TCRbeta chain sequencing. The CDR3 regions of human TCRbeta chains were analyzed by immunosequencing. On the authors' methods: TCRs in the repertoires were matched against a reference library of SARS-CoV-2-specific TCRs that had been generated with the MIRA antigen-specificity platform. Breadth was defined as the fraction of unique TCRs that were SARS-CoV-2-associated, and depth was defined as the fraction of total T cells that were SARS-CoV-2-associated. Using the MIRA data, every spike-specific TCR was mapped to the spike region that the TCR reacted to and assigned to either a CD4 or a CD8 class. Log10-transformed breadth and depth values were compared by one-way ANOVA with Sidak's multiple comparisons tests. TCRdb took over this immuneACCESS table, retaining in-frame rearrangements with V and J assigned. Such tables are incomplete; in checked studies, under half of the missing clones stem from an unresolved V gene, and the remainder is unexplained. V and J calls and clone size are given by that table; D and trimming were obtained from the DNA. The sample table holds about 120,000 clones, of which roughly 90% were seen once. The ten largest account for under 4.5% of the sample.

V is clipped by 5 bases and J by 3 bases, and the sequence between their germline boundaries is 7 bases long. The germline V gene encodes CDR1 LNHDA and CDR2 SQIVND (reference sequence). From the cysteine through the phenylalanine, the CDR3 covers 12 amino acids. The kept DNA is CDR3 alone, 36 bases in frame from the first base. This receptor chain uses TRBV19 and TRBJ1-2; a tentative D match to TRBD1 spans 6 bases. This sequence originates from an adult in good health. Sequenced material: peripheral blood, taken on day 0 of AZD1222 vaccination. The CDR3 here reads CASSRQDYGYTF. The DNA is TGTGCCAGTAGTCGACAGGACTATGGCTACACCTTC.